Listed below are T cell receptor beta chains from one sample, sequenced in a study of T-cell memory formation after mild COVID-19. TCRdb passed the 5' RACE reads through MiXCR, listing each CDR3 protein once. The sample has 350,000 or so distinct CDR3 sequences, 20% to 25% seen once. Material for sequencing was PBMCs or a T cell subset sorted from them (not recorded which). These receptors came from a man aged 18 to 29 who had mild COVID-19 (a few samples of this study predate the infection). Cell type and time point are not known. The CDR3 runs from the conserved cysteine through the conserved F or W.

v_gene: TRBV24-1; j_gene: TRBJ2-5; CDR3aa: CATSHRGRETQYF
v_gene: TRBV5-1; j_gene: TRBJ1-2; CDR3aa: CASSLEFRGQATF
v_gene: TRBV18; j_gene: TRBJ2-5; CDR3aa: CASSPYTQGGETQYF
v_gene: TRBV20-1; j_gene: TRBJ1-6; CDR3aa: CSARPSGIYDSPLHF
v_gene: TRBV18; j_gene: TRBJ2-5; CDR3aa: CASSPGTTAGAQYF
v_gene: TRBV5-6; j_gene: TRBJ2-2; CDR3aa: CASSLSGGRELFF
v_gene: TRBV29-1; j_gene: TRBJ2-2; CDR3aa: CSAVVGAYTGELFF
v_gene: TRBV4-1; j_gene: TRBJ1-2; CDR3aa: CASSQNGQAYGYTF
v_gene: TRBV13; j_gene: TRBJ1-1; CDR3aa: CASSPVGRRQGEAFF
v_gene: TRBV4-2; j_gene: TRBJ2-2; CDR3aa: CASSHNTGELFF
v_gene: TRBV7-9; j_gene: TRBJ1-2; CDR3aa: CASSSQGYYGYTF
v_gene: TRBV2; j_gene: TRBJ1-1; CDR3aa: CASGKGTEAFF
v_gene: TRBV7-9; j_gene: TRBJ2-7; CDR3aa: CASSLAGGLPYEQYF
v_gene: TRBV5-6; j_gene: TRBJ1-1; CDR3aa: CASSWGQGWTEAFF
v_gene: TRBV4-1; j_gene: TRBJ2-5; CDR3aa: CASRPSGGDQETQYF
v_gene: TRBV6-2/TRBV6-3; j_gene: TRBJ2-7; CDR3aa: CASSYGTAGGVEQYF
v_gene: TRBV11-2; j_gene: TRBJ2-1; CDR3aa: CASSQTGTRSAEQFF
v_gene: TRBV10-1; j_gene: TRBJ1-2; CDR3aa: CASSESNRGGYDGYTF
v_gene: TRBV7-9; j_gene: TRBJ1-4; CDR3aa: CASSPPTTNEKLFF
v_gene: TRBV12-3/TRBV12-4; j_gene: TRBJ2-3; CDR3aa: CASIPPGSVTDTQYF
v_gene: TRBV3-1; j_gene: TRBJ1-1; CDR3aa: CASSQVGRNTEAFF
v_gene: TRBV29-1; j_gene: TRBJ2-7; CDR3aa: CSSSGPGYEQYF
v_gene: TRBV6-6; j_gene: TRBJ2-7; CDR3aa: CASNNRGSYEQYF
v_gene: TRBV5-5; j_gene: TRBJ2-5; CDR3aa: CASSLDWETQYF
v_gene: TRBV6-5; j_gene: TRBJ1-1; CDR3aa: CASSFEGARKAFF
v_gene: TRBV7-9; j_gene: TRBJ2-5; CDR3aa: CASSLASQETQYF
v_gene: TRBV5-1; j_gene: TRBJ2-5; CDR3aa: CASSLTPGPLQETQYF
v_gene: TRBV3-1; j_gene: TRBJ2-3; CDR3aa: CASSQTRWDLGNTQYF
v_gene: TRBV27; j_gene: TRBJ2-2; CDR3aa: CASSLLQANTGELFF
v_gene: TRBV7-2; j_gene: TRBJ1-6; CDR3aa: CASSEYPGQRLHF
v_gene: TRBV5-1; j_gene: TRBJ2-1; CDR3aa: CASSSASGPHNEQFF
v_gene: TRBV29-1; j_gene: TRBJ2-3; CDR3aa: CSAPRGQGTDTQYF
v_gene: TRBV6-5; j_gene: TRBJ1-1; CDR3aa: CASSYGEGAFF
v_gene: TRBV25-1; j_gene: TRBJ2-3; CDR3aa: CASSEFRGPDTQYF
v_gene: TRBV6-5; j_gene: TRBJ2-1; CDR3aa: CASSSQGAVWNEQFF
v_gene: TRBV7-9; j_gene: TRBJ1-4; CDR3aa: CASSGDSENEKLFF
v_gene: TRBV15; j_gene: TRBJ2-3; CDR3aa: CATSRDRHTQGPTDTQYF
v_gene: TRBV5-1; j_gene: TRBJ2-2; CDR3aa: CASSLMGGYTGELFF
v_gene: TRBV29-1; j_gene: TRBJ1-3; CDR3aa: CSVSITGSGNTIYF
v_gene: TRBV5-1; j_gene: TRBJ1-5; CDR3aa: CASSAEGGQPQHF
v_gene: TRBV13; j_gene: TRBJ2-5; CDR3aa: CASSWVGHQQETQYF
v_gene: TRBV20-1; j_gene: TRBJ2-1; CDR3aa: CSVAGWSRRDHEQFF
v_gene: TRBV29-1; j_gene: TRBJ2-6; CDR3aa: CSAATGAVANVLTF
v_gene: TRBV12-3/TRBV12-4; j_gene: TRBJ2-3; CDR3aa: CASSPGGGVDTQYF
v_gene: TRBV4-3; j_gene: TRBJ2-1; CDR3aa: CASSQDRLWNNEQFF
v_gene: TRBV9; j_gene: TRBJ2-1; CDR3aa: CASSVAGDSYNEQFF
v_gene: TRBV4-1; j_gene: TRBJ2-3; CDR3aa: CASSQDRQETTDTQYF
v_gene: TRBV4-1; j_gene: TRBJ2-7; CDR3aa: CASSQDSAEGGEQYF
v_gene: TRBV4-1; j_gene: TRBJ2-1; CDR3aa: CASSSTGTGGYNEQFF
v_gene: TRBV9; j_gene: TRBJ2-7; CDR3aa: CASSPEGRGHEQYF
v_gene: TRBV4-1; j_gene: TRBJ2-3; CDR3aa: CASSQGAVGTDTQYF
v_gene: TRBV7-2; j_gene: TRBJ1-2; CDR3aa: CASSRTGPGYGYTF
v_gene: TRBV7-3; j_gene: TRBJ2-3; CDR3aa: CASSLRDSVADTQYF
v_gene: TRBV5-1; j_gene: TRBJ1-1; CDR3aa: CASSRAGTRNTEAFF